Below, 7 T cell receptor beta chains from the same sample are listed, as sequenced in a study of shared clonotypes between healthy human individuals. The table came from immunoSEQ multiplex PCR; TCRdb's copy has only in-frame clones and leaves some out. The sample lists just under 350,000 clones, around four fifths seen once, with 10% in the top ten. The material sequenced was memory CD4+ T cells sorted from blood. Subset denoted: CD45RA-negative fraction. The receptors were gathered from a man aged 30 to 39 in good health.

On this clone: A much more abundant neighbour one base away suggests this may be a read error. V is TRBV30 and J is TRBJ2-2; 8 bases line up with TRBD1. V lost 3 bases, J lost 4 bases, and 4 bases stayed unmatched. Looked up from germline, CDR1 is GTSNPN and CDR2 is SVGIG (reference sequence). There are 14 residues in the CDR3. The CDR3 loop reads CAWRWTGSTGELFF. CDR3 sequence (DNA): TGTGCCTGGAGATGGACAGGGAGCACCGGGGAGCTGTTTTTT.

On this clone itself: Additional DNA sequences in this sample encode the identical CDR3. The rearrangement uses TRBV2 and TRBJ2-3; D not resolved. V lost 5 bases and J 3 bases, leaving 9 bases between the germline ends. The CDR3 runs 13 residues. Germline loops: CDR1 SNHLY, CDR2 FYNNEI. The CDR3 sequence: CASSLAGTDTQYF. DNA of the CDR3: TGTGCCAGCAGTCTTGCAGGAACAGATACGCAGTATTTT.

The chain recombines TRBV5-4 with TRBJ2-3, with 10 bases that match TRBD2. The germline V gene has CDR1 SGHNT and CDR2 YYREEE (reference sequence). The CDR3 sequence is 15 residues long. The junction had 5 bases not matched to a gene; V was cut back by 2 bases and J by 5 bases. Here the CDR3 reads CASSLSSGSIDTQYF. Written as DNA, the CDR3 is TGTGCCAGCAGCTTATCTAGCGGGAGTATAGATACGCAGTATTTT.

A few counts support this clone. The chain is built from TRBV6-1 and TRBJ2-5, with D perhaps TRBD2 (5 bases). V lost 3 bases, J lost 3 bases, and 8 bases lay in between. CDR1 is MNHNS and CDR2 is SASEGT in the germline V gene. The CDR3 contains 13 residues. CDR3 sequence reads: CASSDPGKETQYF. The CDR3 DNA is TGTGCCAGCAGTGACCCGGGGAAAGAGACCCAGTACTTC.

The genes are TRBV28 and TRBJ1-1, with D perhaps TRBD1 (5 bases). The germline V and J ends were trimmed by 6 bases and 3 bases, with 11 bases remaining between them. Germline V CDR1 and CDR2: MDHEN, SYDVKM. The CDR3 extends over 13 amino acids. CDR3 sequence reads: CASRNRGHTEAFF. CDR3 nucleotide sequence: TGTGCCAGCAGGAACCGGGGCCACACTGAAGCTTTCTTT.

The V and J genes are TRBV5-1 and TRBJ2-1, with unresolved D. V lost 2 bases and J 8 bases, leaving 11 bases between the germline ends. This CDR3 has 13 residues. Germline loops: CDR1 SGHRS, CDR2 YFSETQ. DNA for the CDR3: TGCGCCAGCAGCTTCCTCCTTGGGGATGAGCAGTTCTTC. Translated: CASSFLLGDEQFF.

The chain uses TRBV7-7 and TRBJ1-4; possibly TRBD1 for D (6 bases). CDR1 SSHAT and CDR2 FNYEAQ come from the germline V gene (reference sequence). Between the trimmed V and J ends, which lost 5 bases and 8 bases, there was a span of 15 bases. CDR3 length equals 14 residues. The CDR3 here is CASSPQGVGEKLFF. The CDR3 nucleotides read TGTGCCAGCAGCCCACAGGGAGTGGGGGAAAAACTGTTTTTT.